These 25 T cell receptor beta chains share one sample of origin, sequenced in a study of CD8+ T cells in alopecia areata. Specified treatment: oral pan-JAK inhibitor, 5-10 mg twice daily. Sequencing used cDNA as its template, made by extracting RNA and reverse transcribing it. Some clones are missing from TCRdb's copy, which holds only in-frame ones; the method was immunoSEQ multiplex PCR. Here the sample spans about 200,000 clones, roughly 66% being singletons. The source was CD4+ T cells sorted from blood, collected at week 24, from a patient treated with tofacitinib. Receptors were obtained from a human donor with alopecia areata.

The V call is TRBV20-1, the J call TRBJ2-7; D not resolved. The CDR3 is 11 residues long. V lost 3 bases and J 7 bases, leaving 10 bases between the germline ends. Germline-derived CDR1 and CDR2 are DFQATT and SNEGSKA (reference sequence). The CDR3 DNA reads TGCAGTGCTAGTAGCAGAGAAGAGCAGTACTTC. It yields the protein CSASSREEQYF.

This chain uses TRBV30 with TRBJ2-5, with TRBD1 matching over 7 bases. The CDR3 runs to 13 residues. Per germline, CDR1 GTSNPN and CDR2 SVGIG (reference sequence). V lost 3 bases and J lost 2; bases outside the gene matches: 3. The CDR3 here is CAWRRQGQETQYF. The CDR3 nucleotides are TGTGCCTGGAGAAGACAGGGACAAGAGACCCAGTACTTC.

CDR3 bases: TGCGCCAGCAGCCCCCTCTTTGGAGAGACCCAGTACTTC. This codes for CASSPLFGETQYF. V usage is TRBV4-1 and J usage is TRBJ2-5; D remains ambiguous. The V end was cut by 4 bases, the J end by 4 bases, with 10 bases between. CDR1 MGHRA and CDR2 YSYEKL come from the germline V gene. The CDR3 spans 13 residues.

The genes are TRBV9 and TRBJ2-3; 12 bases are a match to TRBD2. This CDR3 is built from 17 residues. The junction had 8 bases not matched to a gene; V was cut back by 0 bases and J by 6 bases. The germline CDR1 and CDR2 sequences are SGDLS and YYNGEE. The CDR3 spells CASSVGTSGTPTDTQYF. CDR3 nucleotides: TGTGCCAGCAGCGTAGGGACTAGCGGGACACCAACGGATACGCAGTATTTT.

This chain uses TRBV27 with TRBJ2-7; a possible D gene is TRBD1 (6 bases). The CDR3 totals 14 residues. CDR1 and CDR2 from the germline V gene are MNHEY and SMNVEV (reference sequence). Trimming removed 5 bases at V and 0 bases at J, with 11 bases between. CDR3 coding DNA: TGTGCCAGCAGTCTCAGGGACACCTCCTACGAGCAGTACTTC. Translating gives CASSLRDTSYEQYF.

In its sample, this clone was seen once. The rearrangement uses TRBV27 and TRBJ2-1; D unresolved. V gave up 2 bases and J gave up 0 bases, with 5 bases separating them. The germline CDR1 and CDR2 sequences are MNHEY and SMNVEV (reference sequence). The CDR3 length is 14 residues. CDR3 in DNA: TGTGCCAGCAGTTTAGGCTACTCCTACAATGAGCAGTTCTTC. Protein sequence: CASSLGYSYNEQFF.

CDR3 protein: CASSSDSGGASDTQYF. CDR3 DNA sequence: TGCGCCAGCAGCTCGGATAGCGGGGGGGCCTCAGATACGCAGTATTTT. The rearrangement uses TRBV5-1 and TRBJ2-3; 11 bases fit TRBD2. CDR1 is SGHRS and CDR2 is YFSETQ in the germline V gene. CDR3 length equals 16 residues. Losses at the gene ends were 3 bases for V and 4 bases for J; bases not matched to a gene: 7. The variable domain in full, completed from reference TRBV5-1 and TRBJ2-3, reads KAGVTQTPRYLIKTRGQQVTLSCSPISGHRSVSWYQQTPGQGLQFLFEYFSETQRNKGNFPGRFSGRQFSNSRSEMNVSTLELGDSALYLCASSSDSGGASDTQYFGPGTRLTVL.

The chain couples TRBV21-1 to TRBJ1-1. TRBV21-1 counts as a pseudogene. The CDR3 has 15 amino acids. The CDR3 sequence is CASSKAGGVNTEAFF. The CDR3 coding sequence is TGTGCCAGCAGCAAAGCGGGAGGGGTGAACACTGAAGCTTTCTTT.

The rearrangement joins TRBV30 to TRBJ1-6; D call uncertain. Germline V gene lookup returns CDR1 GTSNPN and CDR2 SVGIG (reference sequence). The CDR3 sequence is 15 residues long. Trimming cost V 2 bases and J 15 bases, with 23 bases left between them. The CDR3 DNA sequence: TGTGCCTGGAGTACCCGCGGGCTTACCCAACGGCTCCTCCACTTT. It codes for CAWSTRGLTQRLLHF.

V usage is TRBV5-6 and J usage is TRBJ1-5; possibly TRBD1 for D (5 bases). The germline V and J ends were trimmed by 1 base and 7 bases, with 12 bases remaining between them. The germline CDR1 and CDR2 sequences are SGHDT and YYEEEE. The CDR3 has 14 residues. DNA of the CDR3: TGTGCCAGCAGCTTGTATACGAGGGACCAGCCCCAGCATTTT. This sequence encodes CASSLYTRDQPQHF.

The gene calls are TRBV7-6 and TRBJ2-7, with 8 positions matching TRBD1. Germline V gene data show CDR1 as SGHVS and CDR2 as FNYEAQ. The CDR3 consists of 16 residues. J was trimmed by 6 bases and V by 1 base; bases with no gene match: 11. CDR3 residues: CASSLERTGKLGEQYF. The CDR3 DNA reads TGTGCCAGCAGCTTAGAACGGACAGGGAAGTTGGGCGAGCAGTACTTC.

The chain carries TRBV30 and TRBJ2-1; 8 nucleotides agree with TRBD1. The CDR3 has 14 amino acids. V was pared by 4 bases and J by 6 bases, with 8 bases of the junction left unmatched. Germline V gene sequence: CDR1 GTSNPN, CDR2 SVGIG (reference sequence). CDR3 in amino acids: CAWTGTGRSNEQFF. The DNA for the CDR3 is TGTGCCTGGACGGGGACAGGTCGGAGCAATGAGCAGTTCTTC.

The chain joins TRBV15 to TRBJ1-2, with 9 positions matching TRBD1. The CDR3 runs 14 residues. Trimming took 4 bases from V and 1 from J; bases not matched to a gene: 1. Germline CDR1 and CDR2: LNHNV and YYDKDF (reference sequence). In DNA, the CDR3 is TGTGCCACCAGCAAGGGACAGGGTAACTATGGCTACACCTTC. Translated: CATSKGQGNYGYTF.

The table lists this clone with a few counts. This CDR3 reads CAISAGGSYTDTQYF. Written as DNA, the CDR3 is TGTGCCATCAGTGCCGGGGGTTCATACACAGATACGCAGTATTTT. J is TRBJ2-3 and V is TRBV10-3, with a possible D match to TRBD2 (6 bases). Germline V gene data show CDR1 as ENHRY and CDR2 as SYGVKD. CDR3 size: 15 residues. Trimming shortened V by 4 bases and J by 2 bases, and 13 bases separated the two germline ends.

The J gene is TRBJ2-7, the V gene TRBV30; maybe TRBD1 (5 bases). The V end lost 0 bases, the J end lost 2 bases, and 11 bases lay between the germline ends. The CDR3 contains 14 residues. The germline CDR1 and CDR2 sequences are GTSNPN and SVGIG (reference sequence). The CDR3 DNA reads TGTGCCTGGAGTGTACCCCCAGGGACCTACGAGCAGTACTTC. Translated, it gives CAWSVPPGTYEQYF.

The V and J genes are TRBV30 and TRBJ2-2, with D possibly being TRBD2 (6 bases). V gave up 3 bases and J gave up 5 bases, with 13 bases separating them. CDR1 is GTSNPN, CDR2 SVGIG, per germline (reference sequence). The CDR3 is 14 residues long. CDR3 loop: CAWRLAGGTGELFF. DNA for the CDR3: TGTGCCTGGAGACTAGCCGGAGGAACCGGGGAGCTGTTTTTT.

The sample holds a few counts of this clone. The V call is TRBV7-2, the J call TRBJ1-5; D gene ambiguous. V was cut by 6 bases and J by 6 bases, with 12 bases left in between. There are 13 residues in the CDR3. Per germline, CDR1 SGHTA and CDR2 FQGNSA. The chain's CDR3 is CASREGAGQPQHF. The CDR3 DNA follows: TGTGCCAGCAGGGAAGGCGCGGGTCAGCCCCAGCATTTT.

V is TRBV5-1 and J is TRBJ2-3, with D possibly TRBD1 on 5 matching bases. Germline CDR1 is SGHRS and CDR2 is YFSETQ. Trimming shortened V by 0 bases and J by 3 bases, and 8 bases separated the two germline ends. The CDR3 sequence is 14 residues long. The CDR3 loop is CASSLGGATDTQYF. The CDR3 DNA sequence: TGCGCCAGCAGCTTGGGGGGCGCGACAGATACGCAGTATTTT.

This clone was seen a single time. The rearrangement links TRBV13 to TRBJ2-7; TRBD2 is a possible D gene (7 bases). This CDR3 is 15 amino acids long. CDR1 is PRHDT and CDR2 is FYEKMQ in the germline V gene (reference sequence). Deletions cut 4 bases from V and 7 bases from J, with 20 bases between. CDR3 DNA: TGTGCCAGCAGCTCGACAGGTTCTTGGGGGGGTGAGCAGTACTTC. Its translation is CASSSTGSWGGEQYF. Based on the CDR3 plus reference TRBV13 and TRBJ2-7, the full variable domain is AAGVIQSPRHLIKEKRETATLKCYPIPRHDTVYWYQQGPGQDPQFLISFYEKMQSDKGSIPDRFSAQQFSDYHSELNMSSLELGDSALYFCASSSTGSWGGEQYFGPGTRLTVT.

This clone was detected only a few times. The rearrangement uses TRBV11-2 and TRBJ2-3, with D perhaps being TRBD1 or TRBD2 (5 bases each). The CDR3 loop spans 16 amino acids. Trimming removed 0 bases at V and 1 base at J, with 11 bases between. Germline loops: CDR1 SGHAT, CDR2 FQNNGV. The CDR3 DNA reads TGTGCCAGCAGCTTAGATGGGGGTTGGGGCACAGATACGCAGTATTTT. This sequence encodes CASSLDGGWGTDTQYF.

In its sample, this clone was seen a few times. The CDR3 bases are TGTGCCAGCAGCCCTGGGACTAGCGGAGGGAGAGTCATTCAGTACTTC. This encodes CASSPGTSGGRVIQYF. The V call is TRBV14, the J call TRBJ2-4; 11 nucleotides agree with TRBD2. The V gene's germline CDR1 is SGHDN and CDR2 FVKESK. The CDR3 consists of 16 residues. V lost 4 bases, J lost 9 bases, and 11 bases stayed unmatched.

The chain uses TRBV29-1 and TRBJ2-3; a weak D match, TRBD1 (5 bases). V lost 0 bases, J lost 7 bases, and 11 bases lay in between. The CDR3 length is 13 residues. Per the germline V gene, CDR1 is SQVTM and CDR2 is ANQGSEA. The CDR3 DNA reads TGCAGCGTTGAAGACGGCAGGGCAAATACGCAGTATTTT. It translates to CSVEDGRANTQYF.

This rearrangement joins TRBV5-6 to TRBJ1-4, with a tentative D call TRBD1 (6 bases). Trimming left V 0 bases short and J 6 bases short, with 12 bases between. CDR1 and CDR2 (germline): SGHDT, YYEEEE. This CDR3 region has 15 residues. The CDR3 nucleotides are TGTGCCAGCAGCTTGGGTCACAGGGTCTATGAAAAACTGTTTTTT. Amino acids: CASSLGHRVYEKLFF.

The chain carries TRBV10-1 and TRBJ1-1; TRBD1 matches at 7 bases. This CDR3 comprises 13 residues. Germline CDR1 and CDR2: WNHNN and SYGVQD (reference sequence). Germline trimming cut 7 bases from V and 0 bases from J; bases unmatched to any gene: 2. CDR3 bases: TGCGCCAGCACAGGGGGGATGAACACTGAAGCTTTCTTT. It codes for CASTGGMNTEAFF.

The chain uses TRBV10-3 and TRBJ1-1; D is ambiguous. V shed 0 bases and J shed 2 bases, with 10 bases lying between them. This CDR3 is 15 amino acids long. CDR1 is ENHRY and CDR2 is SYGVKD in the germline V gene. DNA for the CDR3: TGTGCCATCAGTGAGTCTTTTCCGACCAACACTGAAGCTTTCTTT. Protein product: CAISESFPTNTEAFF.